These 31 T cell receptor beta chains came from one sample sequenced in a study of neoadjuvant anti-PD-1 for oral cavity cancer. The repertoire was sequenced with immunoSEQ multiplex PCR; TCRdb's copy has only in-frame clones and lacks some. The table shows approximately 16,000 clones, with around 40% occurring only once. The sample's time point: after neoadjuvant nivolumab, at surgical resection. Sequenced here: tumor tissue, sampled after nivolumab (anti-PD-1) treatment. These receptors all come from a person between 40 and 79 years old with oral cavity squamous cell carcinoma.

J is TRBJ2-7 and V is TRBV5-1; 11 nucleotides match TRBD1. Germline-derived CDR1 and CDR2 are SGHRS and YFSETQ. The CDR3 has 14 amino acids. J was trimmed by 5 bases and V by 3 bases; bases with no gene match: 4. The CDR3 nucleotides read TGCGCCAGCAGCTCCTGGACAGGGGGCCACGAGCAGTACTTC. This encodes CASSSWTGGHEQYF.

In its sample, this clone was seen a few times. The V and J genes are TRBV6-4 and TRBJ2-2, with TRBD1 identical over 7 bases. The CDR3 covers 13 residues. Losses at the gene ends were 3 bases for V and 7 bases for J; bases not matched to a gene: 2. Germline V gene lookup returns CDR1 MRHNA and CDR2 SNTAGT. In nucleotides, the CDR3 is TGTGCCAGCAGTGAGACAGGGAACGGGGAGCTGTTTTTT. Its translation: CASSETGNGELFF.

The rearrangement links TRBV4-1 to TRBJ2-1; 8 bases are a match to TRBD2. The germline V gene has CDR1 MGHRA and CDR2 YSYEKL. V trimming: 0 bases; J trimming: 3 bases; junction bases outside the gene matches: 4. The CDR3 is made up of 16 amino acids. The CDR3 here is CASSQERGGHYNEQFF. In DNA form, the CDR3 reads TGCGCCAGCAGCCAAGAACGGGGGGGGCACTACAATGAGCAGTTCTTC.

This clone is medium-sized within its sample. The genes are TRBV5-1 and TRBJ1-1; a possible D gene is TRBD1 (5 bases). Trimming cost V 4 bases and J 6 bases, with 16 bases left between them. This CDR3 region has 14 residues. Germline V gene sequence: CDR1 SGHRS, CDR2 YFSETQ. The CDR3 protein is CASSPTGSGAEAFF. The DNA of the CDR3 is TGCGCCAGCAGCCCAACAGGCTCCGGAGCTGAAGCTTTCTTT.

In this sample, this clone turned up a few times. The J gene is TRBJ2-3, the V gene TRBV7-2; maybe TRBD1 (5 bases). CDR3 length: 15 amino acids. V dropped 5 bases and J dropped 1 base, with 13 bases sitting between them. Germline V CDR1 and CDR2: SGHTA, FQGNSA. DNA of the CDR3: TGTGCCAGCAGCCGAGATCAGGGTGGCACAGATACGCAGTATTTT. This gives the protein CASSRDQGGTDTQYF.

This clone is a singleton in its sample. The chain is built from TRBV10-3 and TRBJ2-1; maybe TRBD2 (6 bases). Per germline, CDR1 ENHRY and CDR2 SYGVKD. This CDR3 comprises 13 residues. The V end was cut by 11 bases, the J end by 7 bases, with 18 bases between. The CDR3 loop reads CASSWDFYNEQFF. CDR3 nucleotides: TGTGCCTCTAGCTGGGACTTTTATAATGAGCAGTTCTTC.

This clone appeared a few times. This chain links TRBV7-2 with TRBJ1-5, with D tentatively TRBD1 (5 bases). Trimming took off 3 bases at V and 3 bases at J, with 9 bases between the two ends. Germline V gene sequence: CDR1 SGHTA, CDR2 FQGNSA. The CDR3 is 14 residues long. The CDR3 protein is CASSLGRNNQPQHF. The CDR3, as DNA: TGTGCCAGCAGCTTGGGGCGGAACAATCAGCCCCAGCATTTT.

This clone has a handful of counts. The rearrangement links TRBV2 to TRBJ2-5; 7 bases fit TRBD2. CDR3 length equals 14 residues. Germline lookup yields CDR1 SNHLY and CDR2 FYNNEI. Losses at the gene ends were 1 base for V and 5 bases for J; bases not matched to a gene: 4. CDR3 amino acids: CASSEGGGRETQYF. CDR3 bases: TGTGCCAGCAGTGAAGGCGGGGGAAGGGAGACCCAGTACTTC.

This clone was counted between two and nine times. V is TRBV7-2 and J is TRBJ1-5; no reliable D call. Germline V gene data show CDR1 as SGHTA and CDR2 as FQGNSA. This CDR3 is 15 amino acids long. Trimming cost V 0 bases and J 6 bases, with 12 bases left between them. The CDR3 DNA reads TGTGCCAGCAGCTTAGCGCTTGGGAGTACTCAGCCCCAGCATTTT. Residues: CASSLALGSTQPQHF.

The chain carries TRBV4-3 and TRBJ1-3; the match to TRBD1 covers 8 bases. This CDR3 region has 16 residues. J gave up 2 bases and V 4 bases, and 7 bases lay outside the gene matches. Per the germline V gene, CDR1 is LGHNA and CDR2 is YSLEER. The CDR3 region has the DNA TGCGCCAGCAGCCCCGGACAGGGAAGGCCTGGAAACACCATATATTTT. It encodes CASSPGQGRPGNTIYF.

The rearrangement joins TRBV5-8 to TRBJ2-3; TRBD2 matches at 13 bases. Germline-derived CDR1 and CDR2 are SGHTS and YDEGEE. The CDR3 sequence is 18 residues long. The trim removed 4 bases at V and 2 bases at J, leaving 10 bases unmatched. For the CDR3, the DNA is TGTGCCAGCAGCACCGGGACTAGCGGGGCCCGGGTCACAGATACGCAGTATTTT. It specifies CASSTGTSGARVTDTQYF.

This sequence joins TRBV5-6 and TRBJ2-7, with 8 bases that match TRBD1. The germline gives CDR1 SGHDT, CDR2 YYEEEE. The J segment lost 0 bases and the V segment lost 6 bases, leaving 8 bases of the junction unmatched. The CDR3 spans 15 residues. CDR3 protein: CASTQYRGSSYEQYF. The CDR3 DNA reads TGTGCCAGCACCCAATACAGGGGGAGCTCCTACGAGCAGTACTTC.

In its sample, this clone was seen a few times. The chain carries TRBV5-6 and TRBJ1-1; TRBD1 is a possible D gene (6 bases). Germline-derived CDR1 and CDR2 are SGHDT and YYEEEE. The germline V and J ends were trimmed by 3 bases and 4 bases, with 7 bases remaining between them. The CDR3 is 12 residues long. CDR3 sequence reads: CASSWGPTEAFF. The CDR3 DNA follows: TGTGCCAGCAGCTGGGGGCCCACTGAAGCTTTCTTT.

This chain links TRBV2 with TRBJ2-1, with a possible D match to TRBD2 (6 bases). Trimming stripped 4 bases from V and 4 bases from J, with 11 bases between. There are 14 residues in the CDR3. Germline values: CDR1 SNHLY, CDR2 FYNNEI. The DNA for the CDR3 is TGTGCCAGCAGTGGGGGACTGACTTACAATGAGCAGTTCTTC. This gives the protein CASSGGLTYNEQFF.

The J gene is TRBJ2-7, the V gene TRBV5-8; TRBD1 is a possible D gene (6 bases). The CDR3 spans 13 residues. The V end lost 5 bases, the J end lost 2 bases, and 11 bases lay between the germline ends. Germline V gene lookup returns CDR1 SGHTS and CDR2 YDEGEE. Written as DNA, the CDR3 is TGTGCCAGCAGGGGCAGGGGAACCTACGAGCAGTACTTC. Translating gives CASRGRGTYEQYF.

This clone occurred a few times. The rearrangement joins TRBV18 to TRBJ2-3; possible D gene TRBD2, 5 bases. The CDR3 runs to 16 residues. Germline-derived CDR1 and CDR2 are KGHSH and LQKENI. V lost 3 bases to trimming and J lost 7 bases, with 20 bases between them. CDR3 sequence (DNA): TGTGCCAGCTCACCGGTGGCGGGCTCACTCCGGAATACGCAGTATTTT. Translated: CASSPVAGSLRNTQYF. Filled out from reference TRBV18 and TRBJ2-3, the complete variable domain reads NAGVMQNPRHLVRRRGQEARLRCSPMKGHSHVYWYRQLPEEGLKFMVYLQKENIIDESGMPKERFSAEFPKEGPSILRIQQVVRGDSAAYFCASSPVAGSLRNTQYFGPGTRLTVL.

The rearrangement links TRBV7-7 to TRBJ1-5; the match to TRBD1 covers 8 bases. V trimming: 2 bases; J trimming: 4 bases; junction bases outside the gene matches: 13. Germline V gene sequence: CDR1 SSHAT, CDR2 FNYEAQ (reference sequence). CDR3 length: 18 amino acids. The CDR3 loop is CASSLMSETGETNQPQHF. In nucleotides, the CDR3 is TGTGCCAGCAGCTTAATGTCCGAGACAGGGGAGACTAATCAGCCCCAGCATTTT. The whole variable domain, remainder taken from reference TRBV7-7 and TRBJ1-5, is GAGVSQSPRYKVTKRGQDVTLRCDPISSHATLYWYQQALGQGPEFLTYFNYEAQPDKSGLPSDRFSAERPEGSISTLTIQRTEQRDSAMYRCASSLMSETGETNQPQHFGDGTRLSIL.

This chain links TRBV30 with TRBJ1-4; D is unresolved. Trimming removed 2 bases from V and 3 bases from J, with 10 bases in between. The germline V gene has CDR1 GTSNPN and CDR2 SVGIG (reference sequence). The length of the CDR3 is 14 residues. The CDR3 region is CAWSFRISNEKLFF. The CDR3 DNA reads as TGTGCCTGGAGTTTCAGGATTTCTAATGAAAAACTGTTTTTT.

DNA for the CDR3: TGTGCCAGCAGCTTAGCGTCGGGCAGGGGTATGGAGACCCAGTACTTC. This codes for CASSLASGRGMETQYF. The chain links TRBV7-2 to TRBJ2-5, with D perhaps matching TRBD1 (6 bases). The CDR3 consists of 16 residues. The ends were cut back, 0 bases at V and 5 bases at J, with 16 bases in the middle. The germline V gene encodes CDR1 SGHTA and CDR2 FQGNSA.

The V gene is TRBV7-6, the J gene TRBJ1-5, with 10 bases fitting TRBD1. The germline CDR1 and CDR2 sequences are SGHVS and FNYEAQ. Trimming removed 3 bases from V and 0 bases from J; junction bases left unmatched: 8. The CDR3 totals 18 residues. The DNA for the CDR3 is TGTGCCAGCAGCTTGGGGACAGGGGCCTTCTATAGCAATCAGCCCCAGCATTTT. It specifies CASSLGTGAFYSNQPQHF.

J is TRBJ1-1 and V is TRBV6-1; D is uncertain. The V gene lost 0 bases and the J gene lost 0 bases, with 5 bases spanning the gap. Germline V CDR1 and CDR2: MNHNS, SASEGT. CDR3 size: 14 residues. CDR3 in DNA: TGTGCCAGCAGTGAAGCCATGGTGAACACTGAAGCTTTCTTT. It specifies CASSEAMVNTEAFF.

The chain employs TRBV5-1 and TRBJ2-2, with D uncertain. CDR3 size: 15 residues. Between the trimmed V and J ends, which lost 0 bases and 0 bases, there was a span of 6 bases. The V gene's germline CDR1 is SGHRS and CDR2 YFSETQ. In DNA form, the CDR3 reads TGCGCCAGCAGCTTGGATGGGCCGAACACCGGGGAGCTGTTTTTT. It codes for CASSLDGPNTGELFF.

This clone was seen only a few times. The chain combines TRBV28 with TRBJ2-7; 11 bases map to TRBD1. The trim removed 5 bases at V and 5 bases at J, leaving 8 bases unmatched. Germline CDR1 is MDHEN and CDR2 is SYDVKM. This CDR3 spans 15 amino acids. The CDR3 reads CASSLPGQGGHEQYF. The CDR3, as DNA: TGTGCCAGCAGTCTTCCGGGACAGGGGGGCCACGAGCAGTACTTC. The entire variable domain, with the rest obtained from reference TRBV28 and TRBJ2-7, is as follows: DVKVTQSSRYLVKRTGEKVFLECVQDMDHENMFWYRQDPGLGLRLIYFSYDVKMKEKGDIPEGYSVSREKKERFSLILESASTNQTSMYLCASSLPGQGGHEQYFGPGTRLTVT.

This clone ranks as medium-sized (0.01 to 0.1%). The chain is built from TRBV6-5 and TRBJ1-2, with 9 bases lining up with TRBD1. With V trimmed by 5 bases and J by 5 bases, 6 bases remained unmatched. In germline, CDR1 is MNHEY, CDR2 SVGAGI. The CDR3 contains 14 residues. The CDR3 is CASSKGQGPYGYTF. CDR3 nucleotide sequence: TGTGCCAGCAGTAAGGGACAGGGACCTTATGGCTACACCTTC.

The rearrangement uses TRBV7-9 and TRBJ1-3; 7 bases align to TRBD1. Unmatched junction bases numbered 4, after V lost 5 bases and J lost 0 bases. From germline, CDR1 is SEHNR and CDR2 FQNEAQ (reference sequence). The CDR3 has 15 residues. The DNA for the CDR3 is TGTGCCAGCAGCACAGACAGGGACTCTGGAAACACCATATATTTT. Translating it yields CASSTDRDSGNTIYF.

This chain links TRBV10-2 with TRBJ2-2, with D tentatively TRBD1 (6 bases). The length of the CDR3 is 15 residues. The V end lost 4 bases, the J end lost 4 bases, and 13 bases lay between the germline ends. Germline lookup yields CDR1 WSHSY and CDR2 SAAADI. This CDR3 is CASSADRRLTGELFF. The CDR3 nucleotides read TGCGCCAGCAGTGCGGACAGACGGCTCACCGGGGAGCTGTTTTTT.

The genes are TRBV6-5 and TRBJ1-2; the D gene is possibly TRBD1 (5 bases). There are 14 residues in the CDR3. In germline, CDR1 is MNHEY, CDR2 SVGAGI. V was cut by 6 bases and J by 4 bases, with 15 bases left in between. Here the CDR3 reads CASSKTRGVYGYTF. CDR3 in DNA: TGTGCCAGCAGCAAGACTCGGGGGGTCTATGGCTACACCTTC.

The rearrangement joins TRBV6-6 to TRBJ1-1, with 8 bases matching TRBD1. Germline trimming cut 8 bases from V and 0 bases from J; bases unmatched to any gene: 5. CDR1 and CDR2 (germline): MNHNY, SVGAGI (reference sequence). The CDR3 is 14 residues long. CDR3: CASGGTGLNTEAFF. The CDR3 region has the DNA TGTGCCAGCGGAGGGACAGGCCTGAACACTGAAGCTTTCTTT.

The chain is built from TRBV4-3 and TRBJ2-7; TRBD1 matches at 7 bases. CDR1 LGHNA and CDR2 YSLEER come from the germline V gene. V was clipped by 1 base and J by 6 bases; unmatched bases: 9. The CDR3 is made up of 15 amino acids. The CDR3 nucleotides are TGCGCCAGCAGCCAAGTAAGGTCAGGGGGAACCGAGCAGTACTTC. Amino acids: CASSQVRSGGTEQYF.

In this sample, this clone turned up once. The V gene is TRBV6-5, the J gene TRBJ2-7, with 8 bases aligning to TRBD1. Germline values: CDR1 MNHEY, CDR2 SVGAGI. Germline trimming cut 5 bases from V and 7 bases from J; bases unmatched to any gene: 10. The CDR3 length is 14 residues. CDR3 in amino acids: CASSTQGAREEQYF. The CDR3 nucleotides read TGTGCCAGCAGTACGCAGGGGGCGCGTGAAGAGCAGTACTTC.

V usage is TRBV4-2 and J usage is TRBJ1-6, with TRBD1 identical over 8 bases. Germline V CDR1 and CDR2: LGHNA, YNFKEQ. CDR3 length equals 15 residues. The trim removed 5 bases at V and 10 bases at J, leaving 10 bases unmatched. CDR3: CASSYQGQGESPLHF. In DNA, the CDR3 is TGTGCCAGCAGCTACCAAGGACAGGGCGAGTCACCCCTCCACTTT.